The 9 T cell receptor beta chains below come from one sample, sequenced in a study of CD8+ T cells in alopecia areata. Noted treatment: oral pan-JAK inhibitor, 5-10 mg twice daily. Once RNA had been extracted, it was reverse transcribed into cDNA to act as the sequencing template. Sequencing used immunoSEQ multiplex PCR; TCRdb keeps in-frame clones, though not all of them. The sample shows about 120,000 clones, 53% of them seen only once. The source was CD4+ T cells sorted from blood, collected at week 4, from a patient treated with tofacitinib. Receptor source: a human donor with alopecia areata.

This sequence joins TRBV7-3 and TRBJ1-2, with unresolved D. The V gene lost 5 bases and the J gene lost 8 bases, with 15 bases spanning the gap. This CDR3 region has 13 residues. Per the germline V gene, CDR1 is SGHTA and CDR2 is FQGTGA. CDR3 in DNA: TGTGCCAGCAGCCTTAACGCGGGCAACGGCTACACCTTC. It specifies CASSLNAGNGYTF.

This chain connects TRBV7-9 to TRBJ2-7, with D hard to call. The CDR3 length is 13 residues. Trimming removed 1 base at V and 5 bases at J, with 9 bases between. Germline assignment: CDR1 SEHNR and CDR2 FQNEAQ (reference sequence). The CDR3 DNA reads as TGTGCCAGCAGCTTAGACGGGCTGGACGAGCAGTACTTC. This translates into CASSLDGLDEQYF.

The chain uses TRBV30 and TRBJ2-5, with D uncertain. This CDR3 contains 12 residues. V shed 0 bases and J shed 5 bases, with 7 bases lying between them. Germline V gene data show CDR1 as GTSNPN and CDR2 as SVGIG (reference sequence). The DNA of the CDR3 is TGTGCCTGGAGTGTACTTATGGAGACCCAGTACTTC. Translating gives CAWSVLMETQYF.

The gene calls are TRBV7-9 and TRBJ2-7; the D is unclear. The CDR3 is 14 residues long. Germline-derived CDR1 and CDR2 are SEHNR and FQNEAQ (reference sequence). V was trimmed by 2 bases and J by 0 bases, leaving 8 bases between them. CDR3 in amino acids: CASSLMQSSYEQYF. CDR3 in DNA: TGTGCCAGCAGCTTAATGCAGAGCTCCTACGAGCAGTACTTC. The entire variable domain, with the rest obtained from reference TRBV7-9 and TRBJ2-7, is as follows: DTGVSQNPRHKITKRGQNVTFRCDPISEHNRLYWYRQTLGQGPEFLTYFQNEAQLEKSRLLSDRFSAERPKGSFSTLEIQRTEQGDSAMYLCASSLMQSSYEQYFGPGTRLTVT.

The rearrangement uses TRBV30 and TRBJ1-5; D not resolved. This CDR3 comprises 13 residues. Trimming cost V 4 bases and J 7 bases, with 14 bases left between them. Germline V CDR1 and CDR2: GTSNPN, SVGIG (reference sequence). DNA for the CDR3: TGTGCCTGGAAATCTGAATGGGAGCAGCCCCAGCATTTT. This codes for CAWKSEWEQPQHF.

The rearrangement joins TRBV2 to TRBJ2-1; tentative D call: TRBD1 (6 bases). Looked up from germline, CDR1 is SNHLY and CDR2 is FYNNEI. The CDR3 covers 16 residues. Trimming removed 7 bases from V and 0 bases from J, with 16 bases in between. CDR3 sequence (DNA): TGTGCCAGCATGTTACAGGGCGGCCTCTCCTACAATGAGCAGTTCTTC. Translation gives CASMLQGGLSYNEQFF.

This clone occurred a few times. The chain employs TRBV11-2 and TRBJ2-5; D call uncertain. V lost 7 bases and J 5 bases, leaving 8 bases between the germline ends. The CDR3 runs 11 residues. Looked up from germline, CDR1 is SGHAT and CDR2 is FQNNGV. The CDR3 spells CASTEGETQYF. CDR3 nucleotides: TGTGCCAGCACCGAAGGGGAGACCCAGTACTTC. Filled out from reference TRBV11-2 and TRBJ2-5, the complete variable domain reads EAGVAQSPRYKIIEKRQSVAFWCNPISGHATLYWYQQILGQGPKLLIQFQNNGVVDDSQLPKDRFSAERLKGVDSTLKIQPAKLEDSAVYLCASTEGETQYFGPGTRLLVL.

This chain uses TRBV29-1 with TRBJ1-5, with 12 bases that match TRBD1. The CDR3 is 13 residues long. V shed 4 bases and J 7 bases; nucleotides not matched to a gene: 2. Germline CDR1 and CDR2: SQVTM and ANQGSEA. CDR3 coding DNA: TGCAGCGTTGCAGGGACAGGGGGCCAGCCCCAGCATTTT. Its translation: CSVAGTGGQPQHF.

The rearrangement uses TRBV30 and TRBJ2-2, with D possibly TRBD1 on 5 matching bases. The CDR3 loop spans 14 amino acids. V was trimmed by 1 base and J by 5 bases, leaving 11 bases between them. Germline lookup yields CDR1 GTSNPN and CDR2 SVGIG (reference sequence). The CDR3 bases are TGTGCCTGGAGTGACGAAGGGGAAACCGGGGAGCTGTTTTTT. Translating gives CAWSDEGETGELFF.